This T cell receptor beta chain originates from a study of T cell changes during pregnancy in multiple sclerosis. The germline V gene has CDR1 SEHNR and CDR2 FQNEAQ (reference sequence). The CDR3 extends over 13 amino acids. Deletions cut 2 bases from V and 6 bases from J, with 7 bases between. The method was immunoSEQ multiplex PCR; TCRdb's version includes in-frame clones alone and lacks a portion of them. The data show 30,000 to 35,000 clones, less than 95% seen once. This specimen was CD8+ T cells from peripheral blood mononuclear cells, taken before pregnancy. The clonotype was recovered from a female donor with multiple sclerosis, enrolled in a pregnancy study. The chain couples TRBV7-9 to TRBJ2-2, with D tentatively TRBD2 (6 bases). The chain's CDR3 is CASSLSGPGELFF. The CDR3 bases are TGTGCCAGCAGCTTAAGCGGGCCCGGGGAGCTGTTTTTT.